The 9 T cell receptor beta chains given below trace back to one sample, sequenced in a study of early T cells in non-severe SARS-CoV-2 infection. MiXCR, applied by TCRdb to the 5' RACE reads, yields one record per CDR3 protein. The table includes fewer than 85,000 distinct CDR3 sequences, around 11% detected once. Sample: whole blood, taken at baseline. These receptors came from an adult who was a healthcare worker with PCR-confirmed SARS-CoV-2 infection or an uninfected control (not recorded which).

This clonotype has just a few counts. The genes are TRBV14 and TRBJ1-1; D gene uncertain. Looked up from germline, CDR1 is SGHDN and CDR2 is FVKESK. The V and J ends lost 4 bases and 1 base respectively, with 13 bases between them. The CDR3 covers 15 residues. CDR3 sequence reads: CASSLPATTNTEAFF. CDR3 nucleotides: TGTGCCAGCAGCCTACCTGCGACCACGAACACTGAAGCTTTCTTT. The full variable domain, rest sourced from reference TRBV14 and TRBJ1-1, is EAGVTQFPSHSVIEKGQTVTLRCDPISGHDNLYWYRRVMGKEIKFLLHFVKESKQDESGMPNNRFLAERTGGTYSTLKVQPAELEDSGVYFCASSLPATTNTEAFFGQGTRLTVV.

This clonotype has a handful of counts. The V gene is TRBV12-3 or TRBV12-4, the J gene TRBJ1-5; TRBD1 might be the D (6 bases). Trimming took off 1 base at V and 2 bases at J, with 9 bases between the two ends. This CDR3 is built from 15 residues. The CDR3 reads CASSLGGAGNQPQHF. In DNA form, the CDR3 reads TGTGCCAGCAGTTTAGGGGGGGCAGGCAATCAGCCCCAGCATTTT.

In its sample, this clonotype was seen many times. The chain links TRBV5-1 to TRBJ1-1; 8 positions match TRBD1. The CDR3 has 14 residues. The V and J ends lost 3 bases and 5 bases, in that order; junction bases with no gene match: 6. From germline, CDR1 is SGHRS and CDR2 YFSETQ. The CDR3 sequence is CASSSQGARTEAFF. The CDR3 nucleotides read TGCGCCAGCAGCTCTCAGGGGGCGCGGACTGAAGCTTTCTTT.

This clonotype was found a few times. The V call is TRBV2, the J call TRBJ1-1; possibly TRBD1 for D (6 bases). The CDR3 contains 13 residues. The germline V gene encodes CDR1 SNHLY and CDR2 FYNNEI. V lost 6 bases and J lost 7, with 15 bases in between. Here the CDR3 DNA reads TGTGCCAGCAGCGGCGTCTGGGACAATGAAGCTTTCTTT. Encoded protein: CASSGVWDNEAFF.

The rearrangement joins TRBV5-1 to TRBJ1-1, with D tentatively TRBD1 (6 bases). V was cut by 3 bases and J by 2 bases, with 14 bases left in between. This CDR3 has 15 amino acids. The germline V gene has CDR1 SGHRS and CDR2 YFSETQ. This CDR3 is CASSSPQGTNTEAFF. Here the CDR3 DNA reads TGCGCCAGCAGCTCACCCCAGGGGACAAACACTGAAGCTTTCTTT.

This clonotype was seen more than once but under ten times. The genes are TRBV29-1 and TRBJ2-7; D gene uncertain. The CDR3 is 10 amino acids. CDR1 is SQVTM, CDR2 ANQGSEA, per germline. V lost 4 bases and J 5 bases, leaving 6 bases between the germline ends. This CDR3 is CSVANNEQYF. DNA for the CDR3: TGCAGCGTTGCAAATAACGAGCAGTACTTC.

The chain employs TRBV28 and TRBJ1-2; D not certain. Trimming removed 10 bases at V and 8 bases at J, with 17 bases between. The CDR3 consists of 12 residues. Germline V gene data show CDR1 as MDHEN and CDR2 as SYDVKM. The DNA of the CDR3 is TGTGCCACCAGACCAGACCTCCGAGGCTACACCTTC. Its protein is CATRPDLRGYTF.

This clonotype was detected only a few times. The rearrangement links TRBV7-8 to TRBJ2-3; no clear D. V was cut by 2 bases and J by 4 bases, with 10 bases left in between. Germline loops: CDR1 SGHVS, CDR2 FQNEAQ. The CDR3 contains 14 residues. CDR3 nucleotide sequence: TGTGCCAGCAGCTTATCCAACGTCGCAGATACGCAGTATTTT. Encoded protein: CASSLSNVADTQYF.

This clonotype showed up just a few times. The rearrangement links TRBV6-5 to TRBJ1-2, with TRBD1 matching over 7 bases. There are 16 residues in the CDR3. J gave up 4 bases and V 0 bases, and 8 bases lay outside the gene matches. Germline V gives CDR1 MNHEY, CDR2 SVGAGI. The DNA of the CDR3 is TGTGCCAGCAGTTACTCGGTGACAGGGAAGCTCTATGGCTACACCTTC. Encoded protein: CASSYSVTGKLYGYTF.